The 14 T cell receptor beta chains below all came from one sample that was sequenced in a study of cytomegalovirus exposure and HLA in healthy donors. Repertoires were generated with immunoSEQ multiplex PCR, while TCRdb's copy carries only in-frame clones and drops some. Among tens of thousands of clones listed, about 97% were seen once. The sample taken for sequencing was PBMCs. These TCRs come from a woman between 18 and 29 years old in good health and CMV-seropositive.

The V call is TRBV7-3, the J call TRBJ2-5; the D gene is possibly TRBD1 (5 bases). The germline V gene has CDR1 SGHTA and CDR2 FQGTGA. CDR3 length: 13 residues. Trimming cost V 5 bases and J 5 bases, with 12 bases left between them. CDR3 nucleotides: TGTGCCAGCAGCATGGGGCCCGGGGAGACCCAGTACTTC. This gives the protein CASSMGPGETQYF.

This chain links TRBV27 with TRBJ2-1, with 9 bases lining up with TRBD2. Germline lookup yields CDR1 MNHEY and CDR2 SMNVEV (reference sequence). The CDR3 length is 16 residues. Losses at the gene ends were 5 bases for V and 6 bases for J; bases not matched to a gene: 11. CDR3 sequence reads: CASSTRGAGGFNEQFF. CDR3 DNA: TGTGCCAGCAGTACCCGGGGGGCGGGAGGGTTCAATGAGCAGTTCTTC.

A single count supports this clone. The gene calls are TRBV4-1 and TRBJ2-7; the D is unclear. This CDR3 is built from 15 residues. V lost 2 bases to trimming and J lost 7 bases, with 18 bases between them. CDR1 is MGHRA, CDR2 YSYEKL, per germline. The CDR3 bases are TGCGCCAGCAGCCAATTTCCTTCCGGCGGCTCAGAGCAGTACTTC. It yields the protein CASSQFPSGGSEQYF.

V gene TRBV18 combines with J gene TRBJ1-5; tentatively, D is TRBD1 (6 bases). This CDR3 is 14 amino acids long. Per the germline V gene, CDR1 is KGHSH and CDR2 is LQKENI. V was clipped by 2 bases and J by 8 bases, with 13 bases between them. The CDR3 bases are TGTGCCAGCTCACCAGGGAAGGGGGTTGAGCCCCAGCATTTT. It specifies CASSPGKGVEPQHF.

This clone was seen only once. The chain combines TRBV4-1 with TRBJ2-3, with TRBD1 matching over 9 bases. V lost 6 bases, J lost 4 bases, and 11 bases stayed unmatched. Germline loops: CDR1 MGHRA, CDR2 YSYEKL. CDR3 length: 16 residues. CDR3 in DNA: TGCGCCAGCAGACACCCAGGGACAGGGTGGCCAGATACGCAGTATTTT. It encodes CASRHPGTGWPDTQYF.

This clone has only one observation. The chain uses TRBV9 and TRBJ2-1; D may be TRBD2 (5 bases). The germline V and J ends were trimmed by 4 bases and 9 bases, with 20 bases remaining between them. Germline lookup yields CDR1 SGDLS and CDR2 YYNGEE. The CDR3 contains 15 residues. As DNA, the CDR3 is TGTGCCAGCAGCCCCCAACTAGGACCCACGGGTGAGCAGTTCTTC. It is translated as CASSPQLGPTGEQFF.

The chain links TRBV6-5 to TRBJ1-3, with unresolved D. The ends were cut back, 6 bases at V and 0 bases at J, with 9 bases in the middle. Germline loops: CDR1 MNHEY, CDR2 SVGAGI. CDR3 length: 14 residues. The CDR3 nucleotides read TGTGCCAGCAGCCCACGCGACTCTGGAAACACCATATATTTT. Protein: CASSPRDSGNTIYF.

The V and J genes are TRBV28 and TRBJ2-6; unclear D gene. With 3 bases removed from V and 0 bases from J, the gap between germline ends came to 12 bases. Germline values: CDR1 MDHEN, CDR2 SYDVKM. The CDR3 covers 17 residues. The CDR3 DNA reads TGTGCCAGCAGTTTGTCAGGCAGCCTCTCTGGGGCCAACGTCCTGACTTTC. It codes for CASSLSGSLSGANVLTF.

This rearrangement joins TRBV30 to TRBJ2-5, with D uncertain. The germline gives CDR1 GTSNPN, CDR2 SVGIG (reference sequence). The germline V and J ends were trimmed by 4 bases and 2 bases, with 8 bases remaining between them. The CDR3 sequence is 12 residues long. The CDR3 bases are TGTGCCTGGAAGCGTCTTCAAGAGACCCAGTACTTC. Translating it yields CAWKRLQETQYF.

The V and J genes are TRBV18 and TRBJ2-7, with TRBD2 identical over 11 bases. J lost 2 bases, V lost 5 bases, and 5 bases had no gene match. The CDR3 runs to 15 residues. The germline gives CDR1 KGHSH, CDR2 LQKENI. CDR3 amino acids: CASSRGTSGTYEQYF. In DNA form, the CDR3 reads TGTGCCAGCTCAAGAGGGACTAGCGGAACCTACGAGCAGTACTTC. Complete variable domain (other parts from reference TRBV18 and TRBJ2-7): NAGVMQNPRHLVRRRGQEARLRCSPMKGHSHVYWYRQLPEEGLKFMVYLQKENIIDESGMPKERFSAEFPKEGPSILRIQQVVRGDSAAYFCASSRGTSGTYEQYFGPGTRLTVT.

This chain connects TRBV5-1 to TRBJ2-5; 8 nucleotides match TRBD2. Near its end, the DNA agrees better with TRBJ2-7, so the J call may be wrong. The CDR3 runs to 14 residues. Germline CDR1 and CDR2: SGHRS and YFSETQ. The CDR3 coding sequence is TGCGCCAGCAGCCCGGGACTAGAGGCGAGCGAGCAGTACTTC. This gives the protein CASSPGLEASEQYF.

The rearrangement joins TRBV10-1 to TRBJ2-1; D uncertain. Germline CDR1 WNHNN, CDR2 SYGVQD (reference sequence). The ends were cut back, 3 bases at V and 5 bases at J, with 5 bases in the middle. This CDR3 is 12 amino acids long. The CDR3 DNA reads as TGCGCCAGCAGTGATACAAACAATGAGCAGTTCTTC. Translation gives CASSDTNNEQFF.

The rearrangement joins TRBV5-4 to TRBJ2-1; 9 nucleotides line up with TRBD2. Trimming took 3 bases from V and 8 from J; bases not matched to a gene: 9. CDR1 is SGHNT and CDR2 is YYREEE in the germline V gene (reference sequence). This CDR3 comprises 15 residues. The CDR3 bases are TGTGCCAGCAGCTCCCCGGGACTAGCTCGGTATGAGCAGTTCTTC. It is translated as CASSSPGLARYEQFF.

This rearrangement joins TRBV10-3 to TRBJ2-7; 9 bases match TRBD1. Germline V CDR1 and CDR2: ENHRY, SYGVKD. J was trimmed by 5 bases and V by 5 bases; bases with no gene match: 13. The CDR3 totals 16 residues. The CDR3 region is CAISSGTGSIQNEQYF. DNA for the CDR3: TGTGCCATCAGTTCCGGGACAGGGAGCATCCAGAACGAGCAGTACTTC.